Listed below are T cell receptor beta chains from one sample, sequenced in a study of identical twins. TCRdb independently ran MiXCR on the 5' RACE reads; one entry per CDR3 protein. The data show under 900,000 distinct CDR3 sequences, about 20% seen once. The data were also submitted as part of a second study, on T cells expressing NK-cell markers.

What was sequenced was PBMCs. These receptors were collected from a woman between 18 and 29 years old in good health. Each CDR3 is given with its conserved first and last residue. The D gene is left open where the match is weak. Where a row states a size, it is once, few, many or the class of an expanded clone; other rows omit it.

V	D	size	J	DNA	CDR3
TRBV12-5	TRBD2	few	TRBJ2-3	TGTGCTAGTGGCCTACGGGGGGGGCACACAGATACGCAGTATTTT	CASGLRGGHTDTQYF
TRBV4-1	NA	few	TRBJ2-7	TGCGCCAGCAGCGTCAGCGGCGAGCAGTACTTC	CASSVSGEQYF
TRBV3-1	NA	NA	TRBJ1-1	TGTGCCAGCAGCCATGCGGGTAGAGGCACTGAAGCTTTCTTT	CASSHAGRGTEAFF
TRBV5-1	NA	many	TRBJ1-1	TGCGCCAGCAGCTTGTATGCGGCGATGAACACTGAAGCTTTCTTT	CASSLYAAMNTEAFF
TRBV7-9	NA	NA	TRBJ2-1	TGTGCCAGCAGCTTAGACCGCAGTGAGCAGTTCTTC	CASSLDRSEQFF
TRBV6-2/TRBV6-3	NA	few	TRBJ2-1	TGTGCCAGCAGTTCCCGAAGAGGGCGCAATGAGCAGTTCTTC	CASSSRRGRNEQFF
TRBV18	NA	few	TRBJ2-7	TGTGCCAGCTCACCAACGTTATGGGGCCACGAGCAGTACTTC	CASSPTLWGHEQYF
TRBV20-1	NA	NA	TRBJ2-7	TGCAGTGCTAGTCCTTCTACCAGGGACGAGCAGTACTTC	CSASPSTRDEQYF
TRBV14	NA	NA	TRBJ2-3	TGTGCCAGCAGCCAGAAGAGTCTCACAGATACGCAGTATTTT	CASSQKSLTDTQYF
TRBV3-1	NA	NA	TRBJ2-3	TGTGCCAGCGGGGGCAGACCAGATACGCAGTATTTT	CASGGRPDTQYF
TRBV7-2	NA	NA	TRBJ1-1	TGTGCCAGTTGGGCGTGGGCTGAAGCTTTCTTT	CASWAWAEAFF
TRBV12-3/TRBV12-4	NA	NA	TRBJ2-1	TGTGCCAGCAGTTTTGCGGGGAAGGAGGCCAATGAGCAGTTCTTC	CASSFAGKEANEQFF
TRBV24-1	NA	NA	TRBJ2-3	TGTGCCACTAGGGACCCGGGTGGTACGCAGTATTTT	CATRDPGGTQYF
TRBV20-1	NA	NA	TRBJ2-3	TGCAGTGCTAGAGATCAGGGCTTCACAGATACGCAGTATTTT	CSARDQGFTDTQYF
TRBV7-8	NA	few	TRBJ2-1	TGTGCCAGCAGATACGGACTGTGGAGTGAGCAGTTCTTC	CASRYGLWSEQFF